These T cell receptor beta chains were read from a single sample in a study of T cell responses to AZD1222 COVID-19 vaccine. The table came from immunoSEQ multiplex PCR; TCRdb's copy has only in-frame clones and leaves some out. Of some 130,000 clones in the sample, 92% are singletons; the top ten hold about 3%. This sample comprised peripheral blood, obtained on day 0 of AZD1222 vaccination. Every receptor here comes from an adult in good health. The CDR3 runs from the conserved cysteine through the conserved F or W. The order of the fields is V gene, CDR3 length, J gene, clone size, D gene, CDR3 DNA, CDR3 protein. The D gene is left open where the match is weak. The listing skips clone size in some rows; elsewhere it reads once, few, many or a size class.

TRBV19	12	TRBJ1-4	NA	NA	TGTGCCAGTAGTGACACTAATGAAAAACTGTTTTTT	CASSDTNEKLFF
TRBV29-1	12	TRBJ1-1	NA	NA	TGCAGCGTACGAGTAGTCGGCACTGAAGCTTTCTTT	CSVRVVGTEAFF
TRBV12-3/TRBV12-4	11	TRBJ1-1	NA	NA	TGTGCCAGCAGAATTTGGGCTGAAGCTTTCTTT	CASRIWAEAFF
TRBV11-3	16	TRBJ2-3	NA	TRBD2	TGTGCCAGCAGCCCCGGACTAGCGGGAGGGAAAGATACGCAGTATTTT	CASSPGLAGGKDTQYF
TRBV27	13	TRBJ1-2	NA	NA	TGTGCCAGCAGTTTAACTCAAAGCGGTGGCTACACCTTC	CASSLTQSGGYTF
TRBV7-3	17	TRBJ2-2	once	TRBD1	TGTGCCAGCAGCTTGACGACGCTGGGACAGGGCCCCGGGGAGCTGTTTTTT	CASSLTTLGQGPGELFF
TRBV7-9	14	TRBJ1-5	few	NA	TGTGCCAGCAGCTCCCGGACAGCGCCACAGCCCCAGCATTTT	CASSSRTAPQPQHF
TRBV2	14	TRBJ2-7	NA	NA	TGTGCCAGCATACAGGTGCCGGGAGTAGACGAGCAGTACTTC	CASIQVPGVDEQYF
TRBV9	16	TRBJ2-7	once	TRBD2	TGTGCCAGCAGCGCCGGGACTAGCGGGAGTTGGAACGAGCAGTACTTC	CASSAGTSGSWNEQYF
TRBV7-2	18	TRBJ2-5	NA	TRBD1	TGTGCCAGCAGCTTAGTCCGGACCACAGGGGGCCTGGAAGAGACCCAGTACTTC	CASSLVRTTGGLEETQYF
TRBV3-1/TRBV3-2	15	TRBJ1-3	NA	NA	TGTGCCAGCAGCCATGGAAATATCCCTGGAAACACCATATATTTT	CASSHGNIPGNTIYF
TRBV9	13	TRBJ2-1	NA	NA	TGTGCCAGCAGCGTGCGCCTAGCCAATGAGCAGTTCTTC	CASSVRLANEQFF
TRBV18	12	TRBJ2-5	NA	NA	TGTGCCAGCTCACTGTACCAAGAGACCCAGTACTTC	CASSLYQETQYF
TRBV29-1	12	TRBJ2-1	NA	NA	TGCAGCGGAGTTCCCTCCTACAATGAGCAGTTCTTC	CSGVPSYNEQFF
TRBV5-1	15	TRBJ2-1	NA	TRBD2	TGCGCCAGCAGCTTGAGGGCGGGAGGGCCAGATGAGCAGTTCTTC	CASSLRAGGPDEQFF
TRBV27	15	TRBJ2-1	few	NA	TGTGCCAGCAGTTTAGGCCCCGGGGCCTACAATGAGCAGTTCTTC	CASSLGPGAYNEQFF
TRBV6-5	12	TRBJ1-5	NA	NA	TGTGCCAGCAGGAGTAGCAATCAGCCCCAGCATTTT	CASRSSNQPQHF
TRBV27	17	TRBJ2-2	once	TRBD2	TGTGCCAGCAGTCCCGGGACTAGCGGGAGGGCCTTAGGGGAGCTGTTTTTT	CASSPGTSGRALGELFF
TRBV12-2	16	TRBJ1-5	NA	NA	TGTGCAAGTCGCTCGTGGGGGGTCCCTAGCAATCAGCCCCAGCATTTT	CASRSWGVPSNQPQHF
TRBV5-1	16	TRBJ1-6	NA	TRBD1	TGCGCCAGCAGCCAAAGCGAGACAGGGTTAGAATCACCCCTCCACTTT	CASSQSETGLESPLHF
TRBV4-1	12	TRBJ1-1	NA	NA	TGCGCCAGCAGCCAAATGGACACTGAAGCTTTCTTT	CASSQMDTEAFF
TRBV5-1	15	TRBJ2-5	once	TRBD2	TGCGCCAGCAGCGCGGCCAGCGGGAGGCCGGAGACCCAGTACTTC	CASSAASGRPETQYF
TRBV7-9	12	TRBJ1-1	NA	NA	TGTGCCAGCAGCTTAGAGGTGACTGAAGCTTTCTTT	CASSLEVTEAFF
TRBV10-1	22	TRBJ2-5	NA	TRBD2	TGCGCCAGCAGTGAGTCGGTTGGGGAAGCAGGGACTAGCGGGAGGGATAGGGAGACCCAGTACTTC	CASSESVGEAGTSGRDRETQYF
TRBV28	14	TRBJ1-2	NA	NA	TGTGCGAACTCTCCGGGGGCGGACTATAATGGCTACACCTTC	CANSPGADYNGYTF
TRBV19	15	TRBJ1-5	NA	NA	TGTGCCAGTAGTATCACAGGAGAGGTATGGCAGCCCCAGCATTTT	CASSITGEVWQPQHF
TRBV4-3	12	TRBJ1-4	few	NA	TGCGCCAGCAGCCAAGACAGGGAAAAACTGTTTTTT	CASSQDREKLFF
TRBV3-1/TRBV3-2	14	TRBJ2-1	NA	NA	TGTGCCAGCAGCTTAACAGGGACCGGGCATGGGCAGTTCTTC	CASSLTGTGHGQFF
TRBV12-3/TRBV12-4	12	TRBJ1-1	once	NA	TGTGCCGTCCCCGGGGCGGACACTGAAGCTTTCTTT	CAVPGADTEAFF